The sequence of this T cell receptor (beta chain) was determined in a study of blood T cell repertoires in COVID-19. The V gene's germline CDR1 is LGHDT and CDR2 YNNKEL (reference sequence). Trimming left V 7 bases short and J 5 bases short, with 21 bases between. The CDR3 is 15 amino acids. Method: immunoSEQ multiplex PCR; TCRdb's copy keeps in-frame clones and lacks some. The sample shows about 180,000 clones, 89% of them seen only once. This receptor was taken from a man younger than 35 who had recovered from COVID-19. The rearrangement joins TRBV3-1 (or the pseudogene TRBV3-2) to TRBJ2-7; the D gene is possibly TRBD2 (6 bases). Material for sequencing was peripheral blood. The CDR3, as DNA: TGTGCCAGCACCCCTCGCGGGGCGCGGATGGACGAGCAGTACTTC. As protein: CASTPRGARMDEQYF.